This TCR beta chain comes out of a study of IL-17A CD8 T cells in psoriatic arthritis synovium. Turning to the overall study: The study aimed to define the phenotype, molecular profile and function of synovial IL-17A+CD8+ T cells in psoriatic arthritis pathogenesis. Paper-wide results and their limitations: Cells were obtained from synovial fluid rather than synovial tissue, because no psoriatic arthritis synovial tissue samples were available. TCR sequencing covered only a few patients, which the authors acknowledged as a limited sample size. Some individual clones occupied over 4% of the repertoire, though most synovial CD8+ subsets remained polyclonal.

Synovial fluid effusions were aspirated from the actively inflamed joints of patients with psoriatic arthritis. Memory CD8+ T cells in synovial fluid were sorted patient by patient into Tc17 (IL-17A+) cells, bulk memory cells and Tc1 (IL-17A-IFNgamma+) cells in order to compare their TCR repertoires. The Classification of Psoriatic Arthritis Study Group (CASPAR) criteria were met by the psoriatic arthritis patients. CD45RA-CD27+/- plus CD45RA+CD27- cells were sorted as bulk memory CD8+ T cells. Sorted CD8+ T cell subsets from the synovial fluid of a few patients with psoriatic arthritis were subjected to TCRbeta sequencing. After isolation with Lymphoprep, synovial fluid mononuclear cells were cryopreserved in liquid nitrogen until use. About 50% fetal calf serum and about 9.2% dimethyl sulfoxide were contained in the cryopreservation medium. After DNA extraction (Qiagen), TCRbeta V-D-J rearrangements were amplified in a bias-controlled manner and then sequenced at high throughput (immunoSEQ; Adaptive Biotech). Per the original workflow: The immunoSEQ Analyzer platform was used for sequence-level analysis of productive sequences. Clonality was calculated as 1 minus Pielou's evenness, so values run from 0 (highly polyclonal) up to 1 (monoclonal). Repertoire overlap between subsets was quantified with the Morisita index, from 0 (no similarity) to 1 (complete similarity). TCRdb mirrors the immuneACCESS table, restricted to in-frame sequences. Some clones are absent from its copies; in checked studies, under half trace to an unresolved V gene, and the reason for the others is unknown. The V and J calls and clone size come from that table; D and trimming were worked out from the DNA. Here the sample has roughly 2,100 clones; approximately 68% occur a single time. The top ten constitute 10% to 13% of the sample.

Comment on this clone: Its target antigen remains unknown. One base away there is no much larger clone; base qualities are not given.

Here V drops 0 bases and J drops 4 bases, and the junction holds 10 bases not matched to any gene. The CDR3, cysteine through phenylalanine, is 17 amino acids long. Only the CDR3 part of the read is kept: 51 bases, read in frame from the first base. Reading the germline V gene (reference sequence) gives CDR1 PRHDT and CDR2 FYEKMQ. Sample: memory CD8+ T cells from synovial fluid. The sample's cell subset or site label, decoded: bulk memory CD8+ T cells (CD45RA-CD27+/- and CD45RA+CD27-). The V and J genes are TRBV13 and TRBJ2-3; 7 middle bases align to TRBD2. The clonotype was recovered from a human donor with psoriatic arthritis. The nucleotide sequence is given as TGTGCCAGCAGCTTAGGCCCTGGCGGGAGTGCGGCAGATACGCAGTATTTT. Its translation reads: CASSLGPGGSAADTQYF.